This is a list of T cell receptor beta chains from one sample in a study of shared clonotypes between healthy human individuals. Repertoires were generated with immunoSEQ multiplex PCR, while TCRdb's copy carries only in-frame clones and drops some. The data contain 550,000 to 650,000 clones, around 96% of them singletons. The material sequenced was naive CD8+ T cells sorted from blood. The receptors derive from a woman younger than 45 in good health. The CDR3 runs from the conserved cysteine through the conserved F or W. The D gene is left open where the match is weak.

d_call	v_call	j_call	cdr3_aa
.	TRBV27	TRBJ2-6	CASSLTRGIAGANVLTF
.	TRBV5-8	TRBJ2-2	CASSLGHTNTGELFF
.	TRBV2	TRBJ2-2	CASLEGGSVTGELFF
.	TRBV28	TRBJ2-7	CASSPIGIRIDEQYF
.	TRBV18	TRBJ2-6	CASSRTGPTGANVLTF
.	TRBV5-1	TRBJ2-1	CASSLEPGSLYNEQFF
.	TRBV19	TRBJ1-6	CAKDGQNSPLHF
.	TRBV6-5	TRBJ2-1	CASSFMDSDNEQFF
.	TRBV2	TRBJ2-4	CASRRLAWTKNIQYF
.	TRBV28	TRBJ1-4	CASSISTSREGEKLFF
TRBD2	TRBV28	TRBJ2-2	CASSSYRTSSRNTGELFF
.	TRBV6-1	TRBJ2-1	CASSPDTTSYNEQFF
.	TRBV15	TRBJ2-7	CATGGALDDEQYF
.	TRBV7-9	TRBJ2-5	CASSPVSETQYF
.	TRBV15	TRBJ2-7	CATSRDLGYEQYF
TRBD1	TRBV27	TRBJ2-7	CATKPGTGHEQYF
.	TRBV19	TRBJ1-5	CASSILGYGNQPQHF
.	TRBV5-4	TRBJ2-1	CASSPTRTYEQFF
.	TRBV7-7	TRBJ2-2	CASSLSPTGELFF
.	TRBV28	TRBJ2-6	CASSSMTLGLAVRSGANVLTF
.	TRBV11-2	TRBJ2-1	CASSLGAYNEQFF
.	TRBV4-1	TRBJ2-7	CASSQGGGGYEQYF
.	TRBV27	TRBJ2-1	CASSNRVEQFF
.	TRBV2	TRBJ2-7	CARGAESSSYEQYF
.	TRBV5-4	TRBJ2-1	CASSLVAGAYNEQFF
.	TRBV9	TRBJ2-3	CASSVDSDTQYF
TRBD1	TRBV11-3	TRBJ1-2	CASSCGDRVRNYGYTF
.	TRBV4-1	TRBJ2-7	CASSPSQGYEQYF